This T cell receptor beta chain was captured by sequencing in a study of Tregs in tolerant kidney transplant recipients. Overall study results and limits: Validation in larger populations is needed because few patients were studied. No direct test of biological reproducibility was done here.

Data came from immunoSEQ multiplex PCR; TCRdb stores just in-frame clones and leaves some out. The table includes tens of thousands of clones, about 90% detected once. The V gene end was trimmed by 2 bases and the J gene end by 4 bases; junction bases not matched to a gene: 3. CDR3 size: 14 residues. Germline V gene sequence: CDR1 LNHNV, CDR2 YYDKDF (reference sequence). CD4+CD25+CD127- Tregs, CD4+CD25- non-Tregs, CD4 and CD8 cells were sorted. Regulatory T cells were sorted from thawed PBMCs rested overnight at 37°C with approximately 190 IU/ml IL-2. This clone occurred once. As yet, its antigen is unknown.

This receptor was identified in a human donor in good health. The rearrangement joins TRBV15 to TRBJ1-2; 8 nucleotides match TRBD1. Source material: Tregs from blood. The CDR3 bases are TGTGCCACCAGCAGACAAACAGGGGGCTATGGCTACACCTTC. It translates to CATSRQTGGYGYTF.